This TCR beta chain was recorded in a study of CD8+ T cells in alopecia areata. Sequencing templates came from extracted RNA that was reverse transcribed into cDNA. The protocol was immunoSEQ multiplex PCR, while the TCRdb copy is restricted to in-frame clones and leaves out a portion. The sample consists of about 250,000 clones, roughly two thirds of them appearing once. Trimming stripped 0 bases from V and 5 bases from J, with 9 bases between. The CDR3 is 13 amino acids. Per the germline V gene, CDR1 is GTSNPN and CDR2 is SVGIG (reference sequence). This material consisted of CD4+ T cells sorted from blood, taken at week 0. This clonotype was sampled from a human donor with alopecia areata. This sequence joins TRBV30 and TRBJ2-3; D gene uncertain. The CDR3 nucleotides are TGTGCCTGGAGTGTACGTGGGTTAGATACGCAGTATTTT. It is translated as CAWSVRGLDTQYF.